The 25 T cell receptor beta chains below were found in one sample sequenced in a study of T cells in Graves' hyperthyroidism and ophthalmopathy. TCR beta CDR3 sequences were amplified from RNA transcripts. Researchers ran a first-round RT-PCR on the TCR CDR3 using the HTBI primer set. TCRdb redid the calling of the multiplex PCR reads with MiXCR, one entry per CDR3 protein. The sample lists around 570,000 distinct CDR3 sequences; 20% were seen once. Source material: blood. These receptors came from a middle-aged man with Graves' ophthalmopathy.

The genes are TRBV3-2 and TRBJ1-5; TRBD1, as called in the table, went unchecked against the DNA. TRBV3-2 is assigned pseudogene status. The CDR3 totals 14 residues. This CDR3 reads CPTEGQGKNQPQHF. The CDR3 DNA follows: TGTCCCACCGAGGGACAGGGGAAGAATCAGCCCCAGCATTTT.

This clonotype was counted many times. The V call is TRBV5-1, the J call TRBJ1-1; 7 bases align to TRBD1. The CDR3 loop spans 15 amino acids. Germline loops: CDR1 SGHRS, CDR2 YFSETQ. J was trimmed by 3 bases and V by 1 base; bases with no gene match: 6. The CDR3 nucleotides read TGCGCCAGCAGCTTGACCGTCGACAGGGACACTGAAGCTTTCTTT. It encodes CASSLTVDRDTEAFF.

V usage is TRBV14 and J usage is TRBJ2-7; D assignment may be TRBD1 or TRBD2 (5 bases each). The CDR3 is made up of 14 amino acids. Trimming left V 0 bases short and J 2 bases short, with 8 bases between. CDR1 is SGHDN, CDR2 FVKESK, per germline. The CDR3 DNA reads as TGTGCCAGCAGCCAAGAACGGGGACCCTACGAGCAGTACTTC. It is translated as CASSQERGPYEQYF.

The chain employs TRBV3-1 and TRBJ1-3, with TRBD1 identical over 10 bases. The germline V gene has CDR1 LGHDT and CDR2 YNNKEL (reference sequence). The CDR3 consists of 19 residues. V lost 4 bases to trimming and J lost 1 base; unmatched junction nucleotides: 13. CDR3 protein: CASSRRGTGAANSGNTIYF. The CDR3 nucleotides read TGTGCCAGCAGCCGACGGGGGACAGGGGCCGCCAATTCTGGAAACACCATATATTTT. Full variable domain (rest looked up from reference TRBV3-1 and TRBJ1-3): DTAVSQTPKYLVTQMGNDKSIKCEQNLGHDTMYWYKQDSKKFLKIMFSYNNKELIINETVPNRFSPKSPDKAHLNLHINSLELGDSAVYFCASSRRGTGAANSGNTIYFGEGSWLTVV.

Many counts were recorded for this clonotype. The V and J genes are TRBV12-3 or TRBV12-4 and TRBJ1-1; no clear D gene. CDR3 size: 16 residues. The V and J ends lost 0 bases and 3 bases respectively, with 14 bases between them. This CDR3 reads CASSLAPRRVDTEAFF. CDR3 nucleotide sequence: TGTGCCAGCAGTTTAGCCCCTAGGAGGGTGGACACTGAAGCTTTCTTT.

This clonotype was recorded a few times. At one of its ends the junction is not consistent with the germline gene, which may arise from a read error. The V gene is TRBV18, the J gene TRBJ2-3; unclear D gene. This CDR3 is built from 17 residues. Germline V gene lookup returns CDR1 KGHSH and CDR2 LQKENI. CDR3 DNA: TGTGCCAGCTCACCAACCCGGGCCGCCGTACCCACAGATACGCAGTGTTTT. This codes for CASSPTRAAVPTDTQCF.

V usage is TRBV2 and J usage is TRBJ1-2; possibly TRBD1 for D (6 bases). V was cut by 2 bases and J by 8 bases, with 15 bases left in between. CDR1 and CDR2 (germline): SNHLY, FYNNEI. The CDR3 is 14 residues long. DNA of the CDR3: TGTGCCAGCAGTGAAATCCCGGGGGCGGGAGGCTACACCTTC. This sequence encodes CASSEIPGAGGYTF.

This clonotype was detected many times. The chain employs TRBV6-2 or TRBV6-3 and TRBJ2-7; 8 nucleotides align to TRBD1. CDR3 size: 16 residues. Germline CDR1 reads MNHEY; CDR2 reads SVGEGT. Unmatched junction bases numbered 11, after V lost 6 bases and J lost 1 base. The CDR3, as DNA: TGTGCCAGCAGCGGGGACAGGTTTGGTGCGTCCTACGAGCAGTACTTC. Encoded protein: CASSGDRFGASYEQYF.

This clonotype came up many times. This chain uses TRBV5-1 with TRBJ2-7; 7 bases agree with TRBD2. This CDR3 region has 16 residues. Germline CDR1 reads SGHRS; CDR2 reads YFSETQ. The ends lost 1 base at V and 2 bases at J; junction bases unmatched: 9. As DNA, the CDR3 is TGCGCCAGCAGCTTGAGGACGGGAGGACGTGCCTACGAGCAGTACTTC. Its protein product is CASSLRTGGRAYEQYF.

V is TRBV5-5 and J is TRBJ1-1; D is possibly TRBD1 (6 bases). This CDR3 contains 16 residues. CDR1 is SGHKS and CDR2 is YYEKEE in the germline V gene (reference sequence). V gave up 4 bases and J gave up 4 bases, with 20 bases separating them. CDR3 DNA sequence: TGTGCCAGCAGCCCTACCCTACAGGGACTAGGCACTGAAGCTTTCTTT. Translating it yields CASSPTLQGLGTEAFF.

V is TRBV29-1 and J is TRBJ2-3; no definite D call. CDR3 length: 12 residues. Trimming took off 2 bases at V and 4 bases at J, with 7 bases between the two ends. CDR1 is SQVTM and CDR2 is ANQGSEA in the germline V gene. The CDR3 loop is CSVEYSADTQYF. In DNA, the CDR3 is TGCAGCGTTGAATACAGTGCAGATACGCAGTATTTT.

This clonotype occurred once. The chain joins TRBV6-5 to TRBJ2-2, with a possible D match to TRBD2 (5 bases). The CDR3 contains 14 residues. V lost 2 bases and J lost 5, with 9 bases in between. Germline V lookup: CDR1 MNHEY, CDR2 SVGAGI. CDR3 bases: TGTGCCAGCAGTTACACCAGAGGGACCGGGGAGCTGTTTTTT. Translation gives CASSYTRGTGELFF.

This clonotype was observed a few times. In nucleotides, the CDR3 is TGCAGCGTTCGTAGGGGATTGAGCTCCTACGAGCAGTACTTC. Its translation: CSVRRGLSSYEQYF. The genes are TRBV29-1 and TRBJ2-7; possibly TRBD1 for D (5 bases). V was shortened by 5 bases and J by 0 bases, with 14 bases between the two germline ends. CDR1 is SQVTM and CDR2 is ANQGSEA in the germline V gene. The CDR3 runs 14 residues.

The chain carries TRBV27 and TRBJ1-4; D may be TRBD1 (5 bases). The CDR3 has 14 residues. The germline gives CDR1 MNHEY, CDR2 SMNVEV (reference sequence). Trimming removed 6 bases at V and 5 bases at J, with 13 bases between. CDR3 nucleotides: TGTGCCAGCAGGCCGGGACCTCTAAATGAAAAACTGTTTTTT. Residues: CASRPGPLNEKLFF.

The sample holds many counts of this clonotype. The V and J genes are TRBV11-2 and TRBJ2-7; the match to TRBD1 covers 7 bases. This CDR3 has 15 amino acids. After removal of 1 base from V and 2 bases from J, the junction contained 5 bases not matched to a gene. CDR1 and CDR2 from the germline V gene are SGHAT and FQNNGV. The CDR3 coding sequence is TGTGCCAGCAGCTTAGTGAGGGGGCGCCCCTACGAGCAGTACTTC. It encodes CASSLVRGRPYEQYF.

This clonotype was seen at least ten times. The rearrangement uses TRBV11-2 and TRBJ2-3; D gene uncertain. The CDR3 is made up of 13 amino acids. The germline V gene has CDR1 SGHAT and CDR2 FQNNGV. Between the trimmed V and J ends, which lost 5 bases and 7 bases, there was a span of 13 bases. CDR3 nucleotide sequence: TGTGCCAGCAGCAAGGGTCCGGAGTATACGCAGTATTTT. It specifies CASSKGPEYTQYF.

This clonotype was seen a few times. The rearrangement joins TRBV12-3 or TRBV12-4 to TRBJ2-1, with D uncertain. With 3 bases removed from V and 3 bases from J, the gap between germline ends came to 3 bases. This CDR3 region has 12 residues. The chain's CDR3 is CASSFNYNEQFF. The DNA for the CDR3 is TGTGCCAGCAGTTTCAACTACAATGAGCAGTTCTTC.

This clonotype was picked up a small number of times. V and J are TRBV29-1 and TRBJ1-1; perhaps TRBD1 as D (5 bases). V was pared by 5 bases and J by 1 base, with 11 bases between. This CDR3 is built from 13 residues. CDR1 and CDR2 (germline): SQVTM, ANQGSEA. The CDR3 DNA reads TGCAGCGTTTCGCGGGGGGGGAACACTGAAGCTTTCTTT. Its translation: CSVSRGGNTEAFF.

This clonotype was recorded a few times. In DNA form, the CDR3 reads TGTGCTAGTGGCCCGCCAGGCGTTGAAGCTTTCTTT. Translated, it gives CASGPPGVEAFF. This chain joins TRBV12-5 and TRBJ1-1, with unresolved D. The germline gives CDR1 LGHNT, CDR2 FRNRAP. Trimming shortened V by 6 bases and J by 7 bases, and 12 bases separated the two germline ends. The length of the CDR3 is 12 residues. Supplemented by reference TRBV12-5 and TRBJ1-1, the full variable domain reads DARVTQTPRHKVTEMGQEVTMRCQPILGHNTVFWYRQTMMQGLELLAYFRNRAPLDDSGMPKDRFSAEMPDATLATLKIQPSEPRDSAVYFCASGPPGVEAFFGQGTRLTVV.

Remarks on this clonotype: One end of the junction is discordant with germline, which a read error may explain. The gene calls are TRBV6-1 and TRBJ2-3; 7 bases map to TRBD1. The length of the CDR3 is 14 residues. Germline V gives CDR1 MNHNS, CDR2 SASEGT. The CDR3 sequence is CASRRGGRTGTQYF. The CDR3 bases are TGTGCCAGCAGGAGAGGGGGCCGCACAGGTACGCAGTATTTT.

This clonotype was found a few times. The J gene is TRBJ1-5, the V gene TRBV6-2 or TRBV6-3; D call uncertain. Germline V gene data show CDR1 as MNHEY and CDR2 as SVGEGT. V was trimmed by 0 bases and J by 4 bases, leaving 4 bases between them. CDR3 length equals 13 residues. The CDR3 here is CASSYSPNQPQHF. For the CDR3, the DNA is TGTGCCAGCAGTTACTCCCCAAATCAGCCCCAGCATTTT.

This clonotype was detected only a few times. The genes are TRBV18 and TRBJ1-1, with TRBD1 as a possible D gene (6 bases). V was pared by 2 bases and J by 1 base, with 8 bases between. The length of the CDR3 is 14 residues. CDR1 is KGHSH and CDR2 is LQKENI in the germline V gene. The CDR3 sequence is CASSPRTENTEAFF. The DNA of the CDR3 is TGTGCCAGCTCACCAAGGACAGAGAACACTGAAGCTTTCTTT.

This clonotype was counted ten times or more. The rearrangement uses TRBV12-3 or TRBV12-4 and TRBJ1-4; D call uncertain. The CDR3 has 15 amino acids. Trimming pared 4 bases from V and 4 bases from J, leaving 13 bases between. The CDR3 spells CASSWARGNNEKLFF. CDR3 coding DNA: TGTGCCAGCAGTTGGGCCCGGGGAAATAATGAAAAACTGTTTTTT.

This clonotype was recorded many times. J is TRBJ2-7 and V is TRBV3-1; TRBD1 agrees at 8 bases. Germline-derived CDR1 and CDR2 are LGHDT and YNNKEL (reference sequence). With V trimmed by 2 bases and J by 5 bases, 8 bases remained unmatched. The CDR3 extends over 15 amino acids. Here the CDR3 DNA reads TGTGCCAGCAGCCAATATACAGGGGGTAGAAACGAGCAGTACTTC. Translating it yields CASSQYTGGRNEQYF.

This chain joins TRBV7-6 and TRBJ2-7; unclear D gene. The V gene's germline CDR1 is SGHVS and CDR2 FNYEAQ. The V end lost 5 bases, the J end lost 5 bases, and 16 bases lay between the germline ends. CDR3 length: 14 residues. The DNA for the CDR3 is TGTGCCAGCAGCCCAACCCTCGGCGGCGACGAGCAGTACTTC. Protein sequence: CASSPTLGGDEQYF.